These 32 T cell receptor beta chains were all obtained from the same sample, sequenced in a study of CD8+ T cells in alopecia areata. Sequencing used cDNA as its template, made by extracting RNA and reverse transcribing it. Clones were read by immunoSEQ multiplex PCR, and TCRdb kept only the in-frame ones, dropping some. The table includes about 180,000 clones, roughly half detected once. Regarding treatment: oral pan-JAK inhibitor, 5-10 mg twice daily. The specimen was CD8+ T cells sorted from blood, collected around week 53, from a patient treated with tofacitinib. These receptors were taken from a human donor with alopecia areata.

In this sample, this clone turned up a few times. The rearrangement links TRBV7-9 to TRBJ2-1, with D perhaps matching TRBD2 (5 bases). Germline lookup yields CDR1 SEHNR and CDR2 FQNEAQ (reference sequence). The V end was cut by 3 bases, the J end by 8 bases, with 11 bases between. CDR3 length: 13 amino acids. CDR3 DNA: TGTGCCAGCAGCTTTCCGAGGGTAGATGAGCAGTTCTTC. The encoded protein is CASSFPRVDEQFF.

This clone has just a few counts. The chain uses TRBV5-1 and TRBJ1-1; D is undetermined. Trimming took off 5 bases at V and 2 bases at J, with 10 bases between the two ends. This CDR3 is built from 13 residues. Germline V CDR1 and CDR2: SGHRS, YFSETQ. CDR3 bases: TGCGCCAGCAGGGCCCTCGGTAACACTGAAGCTTTCTTT. Protein product: CASRALGNTEAFF.

V usage is TRBV6-1 and J usage is TRBJ1-1; TRBD1 might be the D (5 bases). Per germline, CDR1 MNHNS and CDR2 SASEGT. Trimming took 2 bases from V and 9 from J, leaving 10 bases between them. This CDR3 spans 12 amino acids. The CDR3 reads CASSELWDQAFF. DNA for the CDR3: TGTGCCAGCAGTGAATTGTGGGACCAAGCTTTCTTT.

V gene TRBV5-1 combines with J gene TRBJ1-1; D unresolved. The germline V gene has CDR1 SGHRS and CDR2 YFSETQ. The V and J ends lost 1 base and 0 bases respectively, with 10 bases between them. This CDR3 has 15 residues. This CDR3 is CASSLSREVNTEAFF. CDR3 nucleotides: TGCGCCAGCAGCTTGAGCCGGGAAGTGAACACTGAAGCTTTCTTT.

The rearrangement uses TRBV27 and TRBJ2-5; D is unclear. Per the germline V gene, CDR1 is MNHEY and CDR2 is SMNVEV (reference sequence). Trimming shortened V by 8 bases and J by 5 bases, and 12 bases separated the two germline ends. The CDR3 sequence is 12 residues long. The chain's CDR3 is CASGILGETQYF. The CDR3 bases are TGTGCCAGCGGAATTTTAGGGGAGACCCAGTACTTC.

Only a few counts were recorded for this clone. The chain uses TRBV28 and TRBJ2-1; the match to TRBD1 covers 7 bases. This CDR3 spans 13 amino acids. Unmatched junction bases numbered 6, after V lost 5 bases and J lost 8 bases. Per germline, CDR1 MDHEN and CDR2 SYDVKM. The CDR3 DNA reads as TGTGCCAGCAGTCCGACAGGGTACGATGAGCAGTTCTTC. Protein product: CASSPTGYDEQFF.

The CDR3 nucleotides read TGCGCCAGCAGCTTGGGTCCCAGCTTAAGCACAGATACGCAGTATTTT. Its translation is CASSLGPSLSTDTQYF. The V and J genes are TRBV5-1 and TRBJ2-3; no reliable D call. Trimming cost V 0 bases and J 0 bases, with 11 bases left between them. The CDR3 totals 16 residues. Looked up from germline, CDR1 is SGHRS and CDR2 is YFSETQ.

This clone was detected only a few times. V and J are TRBV6-5 and TRBJ2-7; 7 bases fit TRBD1. The CDR3 length is 13 residues. CDR1 and CDR2 from the germline V gene are MNHEY and SVGAGI. Trimming at V came to 6 bases and at J to 7 bases, leaving 9 bases not matched to a gene. In DNA form, the CDR3 reads TGTGCCAGCAGCCCCGACAGGGTGGGGGAGCAGTACTTC. Protein: CASSPDRVGEQYF.

This rearrangement joins TRBV5-1 to TRBJ2-1; 7 bases are a match to TRBD2. J lost 6 bases, V lost 0 bases, and 0 bases had no gene match. Germline-derived CDR1 and CDR2 are SGHRS and YFSETQ. The CDR3 loop spans 13 amino acids. Here the CDR3 DNA reads TGCGCCAGCAGCTTGGGGGAGGGCAATGAGCAGTTCTTC. Its protein is CASSLGEGNEQFF.

This clone has more than one count but fewer than ten. This sequence joins TRBV27 and TRBJ2-3, with 9 bases that match TRBD1. V shed 5 bases and J 6 bases; nucleotides not matched to a gene: 15. This CDR3 is built from 17 residues. Germline values: CDR1 MNHEY, CDR2 SMNVEV (reference sequence). CDR3 sequence reads: CASSPSPGTGITDTQYF. DNA of the CDR3: TGTGCCAGCAGTCCGAGTCCCGGGACAGGGATCACGGATACGCAGTATTTT.

CDR3 in DNA: TGTGCCAGTAACCGGGACAGGGGGCGGCTCAATCAGCCCCAGCATTTT. It translates to CASNRDRGRLNQPQHF. This chain uses TRBV19 with TRBJ1-5, with 12 bases fitting TRBD1. Germline V CDR1 and CDR2: LNHDA, SQIVND (reference sequence). This CDR3 region has 16 residues. Losses at the gene ends were 7 bases for V and 3 bases for J; bases not matched to a gene: 7.

The chain combines TRBV5-6 with TRBJ2-7; TRBD2 is a possible D gene (5 bases). Germline V lookup: CDR1 SGHDT, CDR2 YYEEEE. Trimming left V 3 bases short and J 3 bases short, with 7 bases between. This CDR3 contains 12 residues. The DNA of the CDR3 is TGTGCCAGCAGCTCCGACTACTACGAGCAGTACTTC. Translating it yields CASSSDYYEQYF. Full variable domain (remainder filled in from reference TRBV5-6 and TRBJ2-7): DAGVTQSPTHLIKTRGQQVTLRCSPKSGHDTVSWYQQALGQGPQFIFQYYEEEERQRGNFPDRFSGHQFPNYSSELNVNALLLGDSALYLCASSSDYYEQYFGPGTRLTVT.

The rearrangement joins TRBV27 to TRBJ2-5; D may be TRBD2 (6 bases). The V end was cut by 9 bases, the J end by 10 bases, with 15 bases between. This CDR3 is built from 11 residues. CDR1 and CDR2 (germline): MNHEY, SMNVEV (reference sequence). DNA for the CDR3: TGTGCCAGTTTTTTCGGAGGGATCCAGTACTTC. Encoded protein: CASFFGGIQYF.

V is TRBV7-9 and J is TRBJ2-5, with 11 bases identical to TRBD2. CDR1 is SEHNR and CDR2 is FQNEAQ in the germline V gene (reference sequence). CDR3 length: 16 amino acids. Germline trimming cut 2 bases from V and 4 bases from J; bases unmatched to any gene: 6. The DNA of the CDR3 is TGTGCCAGCAGCTTACCCCTAACTAGCGGGGGAGAGACCCAGTACTTC. Translating it yields CASSLPLTSGGETQYF.

The chain links TRBV27 to TRBJ2-5; TRBD1 agrees at 7 bases. CDR3 length: 16 amino acids. The V gene end was trimmed by 3 bases and the J gene end by 4 bases; junction bases not matched to a gene: 11. In germline, CDR1 is MNHEY, CDR2 SMNVEV (reference sequence). The CDR3 bases are TGTGCCAGCAGTTTTTCTCAGGGGGAGATTCCAGAGACCCAGTACTTC. Translated, it gives CASSFSQGEIPETQYF.

The chain combines TRBV4-1 with TRBJ2-7; D is uncertain. V gave up 5 bases and J gave up 7 bases, with 18 bases separating them. Germline CDR1 and CDR2: MGHRA and YSYEKL. The length of the CDR3 is 14 residues. CDR3 in amino acids: CASSERHLPGEQYF. The CDR3 coding sequence is TGCGCCAGCAGCGAGAGACACCTCCCCGGAGAGCAGTACTTC.

The V gene is TRBV5-4, the J gene TRBJ2-1; TRBD2 aligns across 7 bases. V was clipped by 1 base and J by 2 bases; unmatched bases: 3. The CDR3 covers 15 residues. From germline, CDR1 is SGHNT and CDR2 YYREEE (reference sequence). In DNA, the CDR3 is TGTGCCAGCAGCTTGAGGGCGGGAGCCTACAATGAGCAGTTCTTC. Translated: CASSLRAGAYNEQFF.

This clone was observed a few times. The chain uses TRBV21-1 and TRBJ2-5; the D call TRBD1 from the table was never checked on the DNA. TRBV21-1 is a listed pseudogene. The CDR3 is made up of 17 amino acids. CDR3 residues: CASSKAPGQGLGETQYF. In DNA form, the CDR3 reads TGTGCCAGCAGCAAAGCTCCGGGACAGGGGTTGGGGGAGACCCAGTACTTC.

The gene calls are TRBV2 and TRBJ2-3; D is undetermined. Germline V gene sequence: CDR1 SNHLY, CDR2 FYNNEI. CDR3 length: 13 amino acids. Trimming pared 4 bases from V and 1 base from J, leaving 6 bases between. The CDR3 bases are TGTGCCAGCAGTGTAATCCGCACAGATACGCAGTATTTT. This codes for CASSVIRTDTQYF.

For the CDR3, the DNA is TGCGCCAGCAGCCTGGACAGATACAATGAGCAGTTCTTC. It codes for CASSLDRYNEQFF. The chain employs TRBV5-1 and TRBJ2-1, with D possibly TRBD1 on 6 matching bases. The CDR3 is 13 amino acids. Trimming pared 4 bases from V and 4 bases from J, leaving 9 bases between. Germline CDR1 and CDR2: SGHRS and YFSETQ.

This clone was observed a few times. The rearrangement uses TRBV27 and TRBJ2-7; weak D call: TRBD1 (6 bases). This CDR3 spans 14 amino acids. From germline, CDR1 is MNHEY and CDR2 SMNVEV (reference sequence). V was pared by 1 base and J by 0 bases, with 7 bases between. DNA of the CDR3: TGTGCCAGCAGTTTATGGGACAACTCCTACGAGCAGTACTTC. Translation: CASSLWDNSYEQYF.

The chain has TRBV6-5 and TRBJ2-7; 9 nucleotides agree with TRBD1. Germline V lookup: CDR1 MNHEY, CDR2 SVGAGI. Unmatched junction bases numbered 9, after V lost 4 bases and J lost 2 bases. The CDR3 is made up of 16 amino acids. CDR3 nucleotides: TGTGCCAGCAGTTTCACAGGGGGCGAGGGGGCCTACGAGCAGTACTTC. Its translation: CASSFTGGEGAYEQYF.

This clone was observed a handful of times. The chain joins TRBV5-6 to TRBJ2-1, with D possibly TRBD1 on 5 matching bases. Germline CDR1 and CDR2: SGHDT and YYEEEE. CDR3 length equals 13 residues. Trimming pared 0 bases from V and 15 bases from J, leaving 16 bases between. DNA for the CDR3: TGTGCCAGCAGCTTGGCAATTGGGGCCGAGGCGTTCTTC. Amino acids: CASSLAIGAEAFF. Full variable domain (rest looked up from reference TRBV5-6 and TRBJ2-1): DAGVTQSPTHLIKTRGQQVTLRCSPKSGHDTVSWYQQALGQGPQFIFQYYEEEERQRGNFPDRFSGHQFPNYSSELNVNALLLGDSALYLCASSLAIGAEAFFGPGTRLTVL.

J is TRBJ1-1 and V is TRBV27; D gene ambiguous. Germline V gene data show CDR1 as MNHEY and CDR2 as SMNVEV (reference sequence). V was clipped by 0 bases and J by 2 bases, with 16 bases between them. This CDR3 is 17 amino acids long. In DNA, the CDR3 is TGTGCCAGCAGTTTATCTATCCCGGCAGGAATAAACACTGAAGCTTTCTTT. This codes for CASSLSIPAGINTEAFF.

There are a few counts of this clone. The chain recombines TRBV7-2 with TRBJ2-1; D is tentatively TRBD1 or TRBD2 (7 bases each). Germline V CDR1 and CDR2: SGHTA, FQGNSA. V lost 10 bases to trimming and J lost 12 bases, with 25 bases between them. The CDR3 has 14 amino acids. The CDR3 DNA is TGTGCCACCGAGGACCTAGGGAGGGGGCGGGGGCAGTTCTTC. Translating it yields CATEDLGRGRGQFF.

Here the CDR3 reads CASSFLLAGGPYEQYF. Here the CDR3 DNA reads TGTGCCAGCAGTTTCTTGTTGGCGGGGGGGCCCTACGAGCAGTACTTC. This sequence joins TRBV27 and TRBJ2-7; TRBD2 matches 9 bases. The germline V gene has CDR1 MNHEY and CDR2 SMNVEV (reference sequence). The trim removed 3 bases at V and 2 bases at J, leaving 8 bases unmatched. CDR3 size: 16 residues.

This clone appeared a single time. This chain connects TRBV11-2 to TRBJ1-5; D not resolved. V was shortened by 0 bases and J by 5 bases, with 11 bases between the two germline ends. This CDR3 spans 15 amino acids. Germline loops: CDR1 SGHAT, CDR2 FQNNGV. The DNA of the CDR3 is TGTGCCAGCAGCTTAGATGGGCAGACCGATCAGCCCCAGCATTTT. Translation gives CASSLDGQTDQPQHF.

This clone came up a few times. CDR3 loop: CASSSIGAAQPQHF. The CDR3 DNA is TGTGCCAGCAGTTCAATCGGGGCAGCTCAGCCCCAGCATTTT. The chain links TRBV27 to TRBJ1-5; weak D call: TRBD1 (5 bases). The germline V gene encodes CDR1 MNHEY and CDR2 SMNVEV (reference sequence). Trimming pared 4 bases from V and 6 bases from J, leaving 13 bases between. The CDR3 extends over 14 amino acids.

The chain recombines TRBV5-4 with TRBJ2-5; TRBD1 agrees at 10 bases. The CDR3 is made up of 14 amino acids. In germline, CDR1 is SGHNT, CDR2 YYREEE (reference sequence). The ends lost 3 bases at V and 4 bases at J; junction bases unmatched: 3. In nucleotides, the CDR3 is TGTGCCAGCAGCTCCCGGGACAGGGGAGAGACCCAGTACTTC. It yields the protein CASSSRDRGETQYF.

This CDR3 is CAWSVGVAEAFF. The CDR3 DNA reads as TGTGCCTGGAGTGTAGGGGTAGCTGAAGCTTTCTTT. This sequence joins TRBV30 and TRBJ1-1; D possibly corresponds to TRBD1 (5 bases). Germline CDR1 and CDR2: GTSNPN and SVGIG (reference sequence). The CDR3 runs 12 residues. The V gene lost 0 bases and the J gene lost 6 bases, with 8 bases spanning the gap.

V usage is TRBV4-3 and J usage is TRBJ1-5; D is unclear. With 0 bases removed from V and 3 bases from J, the gap between germline ends came to 9 bases. Germline loops: CDR1 LGHNA, CDR2 YSLEER. CDR3 size: 15 residues. The CDR3 nucleotides read TGCGCCAGCAGCCAAGAGTTTCAGTTCAATCAGCCCCAGCATTTT. This gives the protein CASSQEFQFNQPQHF.

The V call is TRBV11-2, the J call TRBJ1-5, with unresolved D. This CDR3 is built from 15 residues. The germline gives CDR1 SGHAT, CDR2 FQNNGV. With 5 bases removed from V and 3 bases from J, the gap between germline ends came to 14 bases. The CDR3 DNA reads as TGTGCCAGCAGCCCAGGTGTTGGCCTCAATCAGCCCCAGCATTTT. Residues: CASSPGVGLNQPQHF.